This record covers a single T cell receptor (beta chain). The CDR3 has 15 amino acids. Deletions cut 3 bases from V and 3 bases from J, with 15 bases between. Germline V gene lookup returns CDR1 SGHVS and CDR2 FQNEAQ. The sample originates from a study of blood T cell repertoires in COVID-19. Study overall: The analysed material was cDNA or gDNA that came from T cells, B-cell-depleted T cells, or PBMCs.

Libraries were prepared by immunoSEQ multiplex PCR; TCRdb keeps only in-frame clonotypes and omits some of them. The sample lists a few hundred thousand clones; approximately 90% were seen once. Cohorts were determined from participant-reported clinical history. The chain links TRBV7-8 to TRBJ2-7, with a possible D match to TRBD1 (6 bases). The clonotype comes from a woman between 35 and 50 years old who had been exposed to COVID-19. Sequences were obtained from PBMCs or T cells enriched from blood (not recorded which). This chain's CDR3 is CASSFEGVKVYEQYF. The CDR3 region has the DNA TGTGCCAGCAGCTTTGAGGGGGTAAAGGTCTACGAGCAGTACTTC.